Listed below are T cell receptor beta chains from one sample, sequenced in a study of shared clonotypes between healthy human individuals. Method: immunoSEQ multiplex PCR; TCRdb's copy keeps in-frame clones and lacks some. The table records just over 2,000,000 clones, over 85% of them present only once. Material: naive CD4+ T cells sorted from blood. All receptors derive from a man younger than 30 in good health. CDR3s include the opening cysteine and the closing phenylalanine or tryptophan.

CDR3aa	v_gene
CASSRWTGGSTYEQYF	TRBV5-1
CASSPYGQANSPLHF	TRBV5-4
CASSQAWSSPYEQYF	TRBV4-1
CASSLQGGLYEQYF	TRBV11-1
CAISGTLKKTEAFF	TRBV10-3
CASSRTGPYEQYF	TRBV13
CASSPGREGTEAFF	TRBV18
CAWLGSEQYF	TRBV30
CASSKPPRFKFRTEAFF	TRBV10-1
CASSLYWDRDYNEQFF	TRBV5-1
CASSRTGQVDTEAFF	TRBV5-1
CASSSLRVKGRDEQYF	TRBV6-5
CASRKGQDTVLGYTF	TRBV6-1
CARTGPGNTIYF	TRBV30
CASTRGGLTEAFF	TRBV2
CASSSTSIMNTEAFF	TRBV5-1
CASSEAHRGPTYEQYF	TRBV6-1
CASSPTTGTTEAFF	TRBV4-1
CASSNGQTLAKNIQYF	TRBV2
CASSLMDGRQETQYF	TRBV28
CASSLMGPRNTGELFF	TRBV7-2
CASSSGVPETQYF	TRBV7-2
CASRGTGPQYF	TRBV2
CASSLATQGGGYTF	TRBV5-1
CASRYGEGNYGYTF	TRBV5-1
CASRNDISYGYTF	TRBV2
CASSLRTSGVTNTGELFF	TRBV7-6
CASSIMTGKTDTQYF	TRBV19
CASSLSARKTYEQYF	TRBV27
CASSLVRPSSSGANVLTF	TRBV7-2
CASSERALEGHEQFF	TRBV9
CASSGTAFATNEKLFF	TRBV6-1
CASSEGQGWYEQYF	TRBV6-1
CASSQGLGRETQYF	TRBV4-1
CASSNPSPDSTDTQYF	TRBV6-6
CASSQLIGTANSPLHF	TRBV6-6
CASRSGSETQYF	TRBV6-5
CASSEFTANQPQHF	TRBV6-1
CASSLERGTGRVADTQYF	TRBV11-2
CASSLPGTSGHNEQFF	TRBV7-9
CASSDLHRNSNQPQHF	TRBV6-1
CASSLAITSGGNEQFF	TRBV7-2